These 32 T cell receptor beta chains came from one sample sequenced in a study of CD8+CD57+ T cells in acquired aplastic anemia (dated by TCRdb to 2016 to 2019). TCRdb shows the sequencer as Illumina HiSeq 2000. Profiling of TCR beta VDJ combinations and CDR3 sequences used genomic DNA as the template. TCRdb took the public reads, trimmed them with fastp at Q25, ran MiXCR for clone calling and kept in-frame beta chains. For every CDR3 protein sequence, its rows merge into one entry that carries the most common genes and DNA. The sample table lists approximately 220,000 distinct CDR3 sequences, about half of them with a count of one. Of the sample, 20% is held by the ten largest clones. Patients chosen for sequencing had shown expansion of CD8+CD57+ cells by flow cytometry. Material: sorted CD4+, CD8+, or CD8+CD57+ T cells (not recorded which) from PBMCs. These receptors all come from a human donor with aplastic anemia.

In regard to this clonotype: A single base separates this from a much larger clone, so it may be a read error. V and J are TRBV10-1 and TRBJ1-1; tentative D call: TRBD1 (6 bases). CDR3 length equals 15 residues. Germline V gene sequence: CDR1 WNHNN, CDR2 SYGVQD (reference sequence). CDR3 coding DNA: TGTGCCAGCAGTGACTCGGTGGGGGGCGCCGCCAGAGCTTTCTTT. This encodes CASSDSVGGAARAFF.

The rearrangement links TRBV25-1 to TRBJ2-5; 10 bases align to TRBD2. The CDR3 is made up of 16 amino acids. The germline V gene has CDR1 MGHDK and CDR2 SYGVNS. Trimming at V came to 0 bases and at J to 4 bases, leaving 5 bases not matched to a gene. CDR3 in amino acids: CASSEYRLAGGETQYF. The CDR3 nucleotides are TGTGCCAGCAGTGAATATCGGTTAGCGGGGGGAGAGACCCAGTACTTC. The full variable domain, rest sourced from reference TRBV25-1 and TRBJ2-5, is EADIYQTPRYLVIGTGKKITLECSQTMGHDKMYWYQQDPGMELHLIHYSYGVNSTEKGDLSSESTVSRIRTEHFPLTLESARPSHTSQYLCASSEYRLAGGETQYFGPGTRLLVL.

This clonotype appeared many times. This chain uses TRBV10-3 with TRBJ1-4, with unresolved D. This CDR3 region has 12 residues. Trimming removed 2 bases at V and 8 bases at J, with 6 bases between. The V gene's germline CDR1 is ENHRY and CDR2 SYGVKD. The CDR3 DNA follows: TGTGCCATCAGTGAGAGCCTAGAAAAACTGTTTTTT. The encoded protein is CAISESLEKLFF.

The sample holds a few counts of this clonotype. The chain is built from TRBV2 and TRBJ2-1, with 13 bases identical to TRBD2. After removal of 6 bases from V and 7 bases from J, the junction contained 15 bases not matched to a gene. CDR1 and CDR2 from the germline V gene are SNHLY and FYNNEI. CDR3 size: 18 residues. The CDR3 protein is CASSRTTSGGSSGNEQFF. CDR3 nucleotide sequence: TGTGCCAGCAGCCGAACGACTAGCGGGGGGTCCTCTGGGAATGAGCAGTTCTTC.

In this sample, this clonotype turned up many times. The rearrangement links TRBV4-1 to TRBJ2-7; D unresolved. The CDR3 runs 17 residues. The germline V and J ends were trimmed by 2 bases and 0 bases, with 17 bases remaining between them. Germline CDR1 and CDR2: MGHRA and YSYEKL. CDR3 coding DNA: TGCGCCAGCAGCCAACAGCGCTCGACGCCAGACTCCTACGAGCAGTACTTC. Its translation is CASSQQRSTPDSYEQYF.

The chain joins TRBV20-1 to TRBJ1-1, with D tentatively TRBD1 (6 bases). V gave up 6 bases and J gave up 8 bases, with 31 bases separating them. CDR1 and CDR2 from the germline V gene are DFQATT and SNEGSKA (reference sequence). This CDR3 has 17 amino acids. Here the CDR3 DNA reads TGCAGTGCCCCCGGGACTAGCGGGGGCTCGGGGGCCGCGGAAGCTTTCTTT. Its translation is CSAPGTSGGSGAAEAFF.

There are many counts of this clonotype. This chain joins TRBV18 and TRBJ2-1; tentatively, D is TRBD1 or TRBD2 (5 bases each). The CDR3 is made up of 13 amino acids. In germline, CDR1 is KGHSH, CDR2 LQKENI. V gave up 0 bases and J gave up 8 bases, with 8 bases separating them. In DNA form, the CDR3 reads TGTGCCAGCTCACCACCCGTGGGGGATGAGCAGTTCTTC. This sequence encodes CASSPPVGDEQFF.

This clonotype came up many times. The chain is built from TRBV5-1 and TRBJ2-3; 7 bases are shared with TRBD1. The CDR3 has 18 residues. Germline trimming cut 4 bases from V and 1 base from J; bases unmatched to any gene: 15. Germline loops: CDR1 SGHRS, CDR2 YFSETQ. The CDR3 sequence is CASSEMGYEGGGTDTQYF. The CDR3 DNA is TGCGCCAGCAGCGAGATGGGTTACGAAGGGGGCGGCACAGATACGCAGTATTTT.

At least ten counts were recorded for this clonotype. The V gene is TRBV4-1, the J gene TRBJ1-1; D unclear. Germline assignment: CDR1 MGHRA and CDR2 YSYEKL. V was pared by 2 bases and J by 0 bases, with 10 bases between. The CDR3 spans 15 residues. The CDR3 DNA reads as TGCGCCAGCAGCCAATCCCAGAGTATGAACACTGAAGCTTTCTTT. Protein: CASSQSQSMNTEAFF.

The sample holds many counts of this clonotype. This chain uses TRBV5-6 with TRBJ1-5, with D perhaps TRBD1 (5 bases). Trimming left V 0 bases short and J 7 bases short, with 14 bases between. The CDR3 sequence is 15 residues long. Per the germline V gene, CDR1 is SGHDT and CDR2 is YYEEEE. CDR3 in amino acids: CASSLGQGTLQPQHF. The CDR3 nucleotides are TGTGCCAGCAGCTTGGGTCAGGGCACTCTACAGCCCCAGCATTTT.

This clonotype came up many times. The rearrangement joins TRBV18 to TRBJ2-7; D call uncertain. Germline CDR1 and CDR2: KGHSH and LQKENI. This CDR3 comprises 13 residues. The V end was cut by 3 bases, the J end by 0 bases, with 6 bases between. The CDR3 sequence: CASSPASSYEQYF. CDR3 DNA sequence: TGTGCCAGCTCACCCGCAAGCTCCTACGAGCAGTACTTC.

This chain joins TRBV20-1 and TRBJ1-4, with TRBD1 matching 8 bases. V trimming: 5 bases; J trimming: 2 bases; junction bases outside the gene matches: 7. This CDR3 has 15 amino acids. The germline V gene has CDR1 DFQATT and CDR2 SNEGSKA (reference sequence). CDR3 sequence: CSAFPGGSTNEKLFF. The CDR3 DNA is TGCAGTGCTTTTCCAGGGGGCTCGACTAATGAAAAACTGTTTTTT.

About this clonotype itself: The junction shows a germline mismatch at one end, possibly a read error. The chain is built from TRBV11-1 and TRBJ2-7, with 7 bases identical to TRBD1. There are 15 residues in the CDR3. CDR1 is SGHAT, CDR2 FQDESV, per germline (reference sequence). The chain's CDR3 is CASGLGSRDSYEQYF. The CDR3 region has the DNA TGTGCCAGCGGCTTAGGATCCCGGGACAGCTACGAGCAGTACTTC.

This clonotype was detected many times. The chain has TRBV19 and TRBJ2-3; 11 bases fit TRBD2. Germline CDR1 LNHDA, CDR2 SQIVND (reference sequence). This CDR3 spans 17 amino acids. The V segment lost 3 bases and the J segment 1 base; nucleotides outside the gene matches: 6. This chain's CDR3 is CASSINSGGAGTDTQYF. The CDR3 DNA reads as TGTGCCAGTAGTATTAATAGCGGGGGGGCTGGCACAGATACGCAGTATTTT.

This clonotype was detected many times. The V call is TRBV19, the J call TRBJ1-1, with a possible D match to TRBD1 (6 bases). Trimming cost V 4 bases and J 4 bases, with 13 bases left between them. The CDR3 runs 14 residues. Germline CDR1 is LNHDA and CDR2 is SQIVND (reference sequence). CDR3 amino acids: CASSTGQWGTEAFF. The CDR3 coding sequence is TGTGCCAGTAGTACCGGACAGTGGGGCACTGAAGCTTTCTTT.

Points on this clonotype: At one boundary the junction diverges from the germline segment, which might be a read error. The chain carries TRBV19 and TRBJ2-5; D could derive from TRBD1 or TRBD2 (5 bases each). The V gene's germline CDR1 is LNHDA and CDR2 SQIVND (reference sequence). CDR3 length equals 15 residues. The CDR3 nucleotides read TGCGCCAGCAGCCGCCAAGTCGGGCCGGGGCAGCCCCAGTACTTC. As protein: CASSRQVGPGQPQYF.

There are a few counts of this clonotype. The V call is TRBV20-1, the J call TRBJ1-1; D unclear. V dropped 2 bases and J dropped 0 bases, with 31 bases sitting between them. This CDR3 region has 21 residues. Germline V gene sequence: CDR1 DFQATT, CDR2 SNEGSKA (reference sequence). CDR3 region: CSARRPPAAAPTLLMNTEAFF. For the CDR3, the DNA is TGCAGTGCTAGAAGACCCCCGGCTGCCGCCCCGACCCTCCTTATGAACACTGAAGCTTTCTTT.

The chain links TRBV7-9 to TRBJ1-2, with TRBD1 matching over 9 bases. The CDR3 has 15 residues. V shed 6 bases, J shed 5 bases, and the junction held 10 bases outside the gene matches. Germline V lookup: CDR1 SEHNR, CDR2 FQNEAQ (reference sequence). The CDR3 is CASSELRDREYGYTF. In DNA, the CDR3 is TGTGCCAGCAGTGAATTACGGGACAGGGAGTATGGCTACACCTTC.

The chain links TRBV2 to TRBJ1-1; D call uncertain. The germline CDR1 and CDR2 sequences are SNHLY and FYNNEI. V lost 0 bases, J lost 2 bases, and 25 bases lay in between. The CDR3 covers 20 residues. CDR3 residues: CASSEAFFPTLHSGNTEAFF. The CDR3 DNA follows: TGTGCCAGCAGTGAAGCATTCTTTCCGACACTTCACTCTGGAAACACTGAAGCTTTCTTT. Drawing the rest from reference TRBV2 and TRBJ1-1, the complete variable domain is EPEVTQTPSHQVTQMGQEVILRCVPISNHLYFYWYRQILGQKVEFLVSFYNNEISEKSEIFDDQFSVERPDGSNFTLKIRSTKLEDSAMYFCASSEAFFPTLHSGNTEAFFGQGTRLTVV.

This clonotype was found many times. This chain uses TRBV7-8 with TRBJ1-6, with a possible D match to TRBD1 (6 bases). V lost 2 bases and J lost 5, with 7 bases in between. The germline gives CDR1 SGHVS, CDR2 FQNEAQ. This CDR3 spans 14 amino acids. The CDR3 bases are TGTGCCAGCAGCTTAAGACAGGATAATTCACCCCTCCACTTT. This codes for CASSLRQDNSPLHF. Full variable domain (rest looked up from reference TRBV7-8 and TRBJ1-6): GAGVSQSPRYKVAKRGQDVALRCDPISGHVSLFWYQQALGQGPEFLTYFQNEAQLDKSGLPSDRFFAERPEGSVSTLKIQRTQQEDSAVYLCASSLRQDNSPLHFGNGTRLTVT.

This clonotype occurred a few times. The rearrangement links TRBV25-1 to TRBJ1-2, with TRBD1 matching over 8 bases. Germline lookup yields CDR1 MGHDK and CDR2 SYGVNS. The CDR3 is 15 residues long. The junction had 7 bases not matched to a gene; V was cut back by 2 bases and J by 5 bases. Written as DNA, the CDR3 is TGTGCCAGCAGTGAACAGGGGGCTGAGATGTATGGCTACACCTTC. This encodes CASSEQGAEMYGYTF.

The V gene is TRBV20-1, the J gene TRBJ1-2, with TRBD1 identical over 9 bases. The germline gives CDR1 DFQATT, CDR2 SNEGSKA (reference sequence). The CDR3 consists of 14 residues. Unmatched junction bases numbered 5, after V lost 1 base and J lost 5 bases. CDR3 nucleotides: TGCAGTGCTAGAGCGCCGGGACAGGGTTATGGCTACACCTTC. Translation gives CSARAPGQGYGYTF.

This clonotype was detected many times. The rearrangement links TRBV5-6 to TRBJ1-6; TRBD1 matches 7 bases. This CDR3 is built from 15 residues. V was clipped by 0 bases and J by 10 bases; unmatched bases: 7. Germline V gene sequence: CDR1 SGHDT, CDR2 YYEEEE. The CDR3 is CASSLDGGGRSPLHF. CDR3 DNA sequence: TGTGCCAGCAGCTTGGATGGAGGGGGCAGGTCACCCCTCCACTTT. Full variable domain (outside the CDR3, taken from reference TRBV5-6 and TRBJ1-6): DAGVTQSPTHLIKTRGQQVTLRCSPKSGHDTVSWYQQALGQGPQFIFQYYEEEERQRGNFPDRFSGHQFPNYSSELNVNALLLGDSALYLCASSLDGGGRSPLHFGNGTRLTVT.

In regard to this clonotype: One end of the junction is discordant with germline, which a read error may explain. This sequence joins TRBV15 and TRBJ2-1; 7 positions match TRBD1. CDR3 length equals 16 residues. In germline, CDR1 is LNHNV, CDR2 YYDKDF (reference sequence). Here the CDR3 DNA reads TGTGCCAGCAGCGTAGAGGGAACAGGGGTTGGCGATGAGCAGTTCTTC. Translation gives CASSVEGTGVGDEQFF.

Remarks on this clonotype: Because the CDR3's place on the DNA is in doubt, the DNA is left out and the CDR3 is given as listed by TCRdb. The chain is built from TRBV5-5 and TRBJ2-5. The CDR3 length equals 19 residues, ends included. The germline V gene has CDR1 SGHKS and CDR2 YYEKEE (reference sequence). CDR3 residues: CASSFYICSAQNRKETQYF.

This clonotype was counted ten times or more. The chain combines TRBV5-1 with TRBJ1-2; D is unresolved. CDR3 size: 15 residues. Germline CDR1 reads SGHRS; CDR2 reads YFSETQ. The V gene lost 0 bases and the J gene lost 3 bases, with 12 bases spanning the gap. CDR3 DNA sequence: TGCGCCAGCAGCTTGGTCGGGGTAGGAGACTATGGCTACACCTTC. Protein product: CASSLVGVGDYGYTF.

This clonotype was recorded many times. The V gene is TRBV20-1, the J gene TRBJ1-2, with a possible D match to TRBD1 (5 bases). CDR3 size: 15 residues. The germline gives CDR1 DFQATT, CDR2 SNEGSKA (reference sequence). V lost 0 bases to trimming and J lost 4 bases, with 15 bases between them. This CDR3 reads CSARDMIGASYGYTF. Written as DNA, the CDR3 is TGCAGTGCTAGAGATATGATCGGGGCCTCCTATGGCTACACCTTC.

The rearrangement uses TRBV20-1 and TRBJ2-3, with a tentative D call TRBD2 (6 bases). Germline CDR1 reads DFQATT; CDR2 reads SNEGSKA (reference sequence). The CDR3 has 12 amino acids. V lost 0 bases to trimming and J lost 5 bases, with 6 bases between them. CDR3 in amino acids: CSAREGGDTQYF. CDR3 nucleotides: TGCAGTGCTAGAGAGGGGGGAGATACGCAGTATTTT.

Comments on this clonotype: Relative to the germline gene, one junction end is altered; a read error may explain this. The chain joins TRBV6-5 to TRBJ2-7; tentatively, D is TRBD2 (6 bases). The CDR3 sequence is 15 residues long. CDR1 is MNHEY and CDR2 is SVGAGI in the germline V gene. This chain's CDR3 is CASSYHGGGAFSLDF. In nucleotides, the CDR3 is TGTGCCAGCAGTTACCACGGCGGCGGGGCCTTCTCCCTGGACTTC.

This clonotype was detected many times. The chain recombines TRBV7-8 with TRBJ1-3; D remains ambiguous. CDR1 is SGHVS, CDR2 FQNEAQ, per germline. V lost 0 bases to trimming and J lost 2 bases, with 8 bases between them. There are 15 residues in the CDR3. CDR3 loop: CASSLANAPGNTIYF. Here the CDR3 DNA reads TGTGCCAGCAGCTTAGCGAATGCCCCTGGAAACACCATATATTTT.

This rearrangement joins TRBV2 to TRBJ2-5; possibly TRBD1 or TRBD2 for D (6 bases each). V gave up 0 bases and J gave up 4 bases, with 9 bases separating them. Germline V gene sequence: CDR1 SNHLY, CDR2 FYNNEI. The CDR3 is 14 residues long. For the CDR3, the DNA is TGTGCCAGCAGTGAAGCAGGGGGGTTAGAGACCCAGTACTTC. It encodes CASSEAGGLETQYF.

This clonotype was seen at least ten times. The J gene is TRBJ2-5, the V gene TRBV20-1, with D tentatively TRBD2 (5 bases). This CDR3 is built from 13 residues. The germline gives CDR1 DFQATT, CDR2 SNEGSKA (reference sequence). V dropped 3 bases and J dropped 6 bases, with 14 bases sitting between them. The CDR3 reads CSASEGRRKTQYF. The CDR3, as DNA: TGCAGTGCTAGCGAGGGTCGTCGGAAGACCCAGTACTTC.